This entry lists 10 T cell receptor beta chains sequenced from one sample in a study of regulatory T cells in long-lasting Graves disease. Building the TCR beta libraries relied on iRepertoire HTBI primers, and CDR3 regions underwent Arm-PCR. TCRdb re-derived calls from the multiplex PCR reads in MiXCR, one entry per CDR3 protein. The data contain about 470,000 distinct CDR3 sequences, 14% to 15% of them singletons. Regarding time point: newly diagnosed GD, antithyroid drugs for less than 3 months. PBMC-extracted RNA yielded the TCR library. The same sample was also studied in work on T cells in Graves' hyperthyroidism and ophthalmopathy.

Sample: peripheral blood mononuclear cells (PBMCs), taken at new diagnosis, from a patient treated with antithyroid drugs. All receptors derive from a woman aged 25 to 39 with Graves disease.

There are many counts of this clonotype. V and J are TRBV20-1 and TRBJ2-5; D is unclear. Germline V gives CDR1 DFQATT, CDR2 SNEGSKA (reference sequence). Trimming took off 5 bases at V and 4 bases at J, with 14 bases between the two ends. This CDR3 spans 13 amino acids. CDR3 loop: CSAVDGFRETQYF. DNA of the CDR3: TGCAGTGCTGTTGACGGTTTCAGAGAGACCCAGTACTTC.

Ten or more counts support this clonotype. The CDR3 DNA sequence: TGTGCCAGCAGCGGGGAATACAATGAGCAGTTCTTC. Amino acids: CASSGEYNEQFF. V gene TRBV12-3 or TRBV12-4 combines with J gene TRBJ2-1, with D possibly TRBD2 on 5 matching bases. The V end was cut by 6 bases, the J end by 4 bases, with 7 bases between. The CDR3 extends over 12 amino acids.

In its sample, this clonotype was seen a few times. The chain uses TRBV18 and TRBJ1-2, with D tentatively TRBD1 (5 bases). The CDR3 consists of 15 residues. CDR1 and CDR2 (germline): KGHSH, LQKENI. V lost 0 bases and J 5 bases, leaving 13 bases between the germline ends. The CDR3 DNA follows: TGTGCCAGCTCACCACCGGATCGGGGCCCATATGGCTACACCTTC. It translates to CASSPPDRGPYGYTF.

The chain recombines TRBV5-1 with TRBJ1-4; D perhaps matches TRBD1 (5 bases). Germline lookup yields CDR1 SGHRS and CDR2 YFSETQ. The CDR3 covers 14 residues. The V end lost 3 bases, the J end lost 7 bases, and 13 bases lay between the germline ends. CDR3 nucleotide sequence: TGCGCCAGCAGCTGGGGGACGGCCGGTGAAAAACTGTTTTTT. Encoded protein: CASSWGTAGEKLFF. The full variable domain, rest sourced from reference TRBV5-1 and TRBJ1-4, is KAGVTQTPRYLIKTRGQQVTLSCSPISGHRSVSWYQQTPGQGLQFLFEYFSETQRNKGNFPGRFSGRQFSNSRSEMNVSTLELGDSALYLCASSWGTAGEKLFFGSGTQLSVL.

The CDR3 bases are TGCAGTGCTAGAGTGAAACTAGCGGGAGACACAGATACGCAGTATTTT. Protein: CSARVKLAGDTDTQYF. The chain uses TRBV20-1 and TRBJ2-3; 11 bases fit TRBD2. CDR1 is DFQATT, CDR2 SNEGSKA, per germline (reference sequence). The CDR3 contains 16 residues. V gave up 1 base and J gave up 2 bases; unmatched junction bases: 5.

The sample holds many counts of this clonotype. The gene calls are TRBV12-3 or TRBV12-4 and TRBJ2-1; D uncertain. This CDR3 contains 13 residues. Deletions cut 10 bases from V and 6 bases from J, with 16 bases between. This CDR3 is CATKSRESNEQFF. In nucleotides, the CDR3 is TGTGCCACCAAAAGTAGGGAATCCAATGAGCAGTTCTTC.

In its sample, this clonotype was seen a few times. The CDR3 reads CSVPKLELPSGLAKNIQYF. Here the CDR3 DNA reads TGCAGTGTCCCTAAATTGGAGCTGCCCTCGGGATTAGCCAAAAACATTCAGTACTTC. The chain couples TRBV20-1 to TRBJ2-4, with TRBD2 as a possible D gene (5 bases). Trimming stripped 7 bases from V and 0 bases from J, with 28 bases between. Germline values: CDR1 DFQATT, CDR2 SNEGSKA (reference sequence). CDR3 length equals 19 residues.

This clonotype has a count of ten or more. The rearrangement uses TRBV6-2 or TRBV6-3 and TRBJ2-7; D possibly uses TRBD1 or TRBD2 (5 bases each). CDR1 MNHEY and CDR2 SVGEGT come from the germline V gene. Trimming shortened V by 6 bases and J by 0 bases, and 6 bases separated the two germline ends. The CDR3 spans 12 residues. This CDR3 is CASRGDSYEQYF. The CDR3, as DNA: TGTGCCAGCAGGGGGGACTCCTACGAGCAGTACTTC.

This clonotype was found many times. V gene TRBV6-5 combines with J gene TRBJ2-5, with no clear D. The V gene's germline CDR1 is MNHEY and CDR2 SVGAGI. Between the trimmed V and J ends, which lost 3 bases and 3 bases, there was a span of 14 bases. This CDR3 region has 15 residues. The CDR3 coding sequence is TGTGCCAGCAGTTATGTGGGTGATGTCGAAGAGACCCAGTACTTC. Its protein is CASSYVGDVEETQYF.

The chain carries TRBV15 and TRBJ2-3, with 10 positions matching TRBD2. The germline V gene encodes CDR1 LNHNV and CDR2 YYDKDF (reference sequence). Germline trimming cut 2 bases from V and 4 bases from J; bases unmatched to any gene: 6. The CDR3 runs 16 residues. The CDR3 coding sequence is TGTGCCACCAGCAGACTAGCGGGGGCTGAGTCAGATACGCAGTATTTT. Its protein is CATSRLAGAESDTQYF.